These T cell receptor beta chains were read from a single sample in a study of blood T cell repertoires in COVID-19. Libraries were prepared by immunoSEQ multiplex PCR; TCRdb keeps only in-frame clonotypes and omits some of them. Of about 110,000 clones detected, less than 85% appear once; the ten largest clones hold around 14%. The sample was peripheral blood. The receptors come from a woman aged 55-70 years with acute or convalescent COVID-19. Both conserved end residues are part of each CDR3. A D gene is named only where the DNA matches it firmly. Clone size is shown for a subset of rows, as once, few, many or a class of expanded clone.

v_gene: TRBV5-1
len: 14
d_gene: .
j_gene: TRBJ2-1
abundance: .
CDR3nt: TGCGCCAGCAGCAGGGAGGTTTCGTACAATGAGCAGTTCTTC
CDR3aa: CASSREVSYNEQFF

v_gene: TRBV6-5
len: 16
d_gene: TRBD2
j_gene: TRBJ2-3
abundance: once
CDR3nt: TGTGCCAGCAGTTACGGGACTAGCGGAGTGGGAGATACGCAGTATTTT
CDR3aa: CASSYGTSGVGDTQYF

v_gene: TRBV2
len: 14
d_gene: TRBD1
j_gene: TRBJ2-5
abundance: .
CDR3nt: TGTGCCAGCAGTTTGGACAGGGATGGAGAGACCCAGTACTTC
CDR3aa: CASSLDRDGETQYF

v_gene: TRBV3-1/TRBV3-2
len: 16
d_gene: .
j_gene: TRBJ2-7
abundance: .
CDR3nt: TGTGCCAGCAGCCAGAACCTCGGCGGGACGGGGAACGAGCAGTACTTC
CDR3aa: CASSQNLGGTGNEQYF

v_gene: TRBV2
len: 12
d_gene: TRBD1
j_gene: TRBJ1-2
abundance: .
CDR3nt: TGTGCCAGCAGAGACAGGGGGGCGGGCTACACCTTC
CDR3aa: CASRDRGAGYTF

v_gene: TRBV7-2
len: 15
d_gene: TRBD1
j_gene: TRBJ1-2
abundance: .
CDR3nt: TGTGCCAGCAGCCCCGCGGTCAGGGGGCAGGAGGGCTACACCTTC
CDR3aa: CASSPAVRGQEGYTF

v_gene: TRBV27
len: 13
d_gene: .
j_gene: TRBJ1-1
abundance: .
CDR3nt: TGTGCCAGCAGTTTATGGACTAACACTGAAGCTTTCTTT
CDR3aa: CASSLWTNTEAFF

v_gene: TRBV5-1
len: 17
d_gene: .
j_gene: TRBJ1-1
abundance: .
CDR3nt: TGCGCCAGCAGCCCTAGACAGGATCACAGATTGAACACTGAAGCTTTCTTT
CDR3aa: CASSPRQDHRLNTEAFF

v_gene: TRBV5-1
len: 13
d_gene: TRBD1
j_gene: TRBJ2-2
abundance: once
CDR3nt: TGCGCCAGCCGGGACAGTCCCACCGGGGAGCTGTTTTTT
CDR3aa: CASRDSPTGELFF

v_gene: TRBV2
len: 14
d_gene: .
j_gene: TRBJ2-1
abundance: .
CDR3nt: TGTGCCAGCTCTGGGGGGACCGCGGCTAGTGAGCAGTTCTTC
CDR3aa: CASSGGTAASEQFF

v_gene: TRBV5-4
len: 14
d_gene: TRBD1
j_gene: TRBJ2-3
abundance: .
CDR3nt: TGTGCCAGCAGCCCGAGTCAGGGGGCAGATACGCAGTATTTT
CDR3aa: CASSPSQGADTQYF

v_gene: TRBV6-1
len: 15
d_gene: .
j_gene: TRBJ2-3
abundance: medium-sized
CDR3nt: TGTGCCAGCAGTGATTGGCAGGGGATGGCAGATACGCAGTATTTT
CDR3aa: CASSDWQGMADTQYF

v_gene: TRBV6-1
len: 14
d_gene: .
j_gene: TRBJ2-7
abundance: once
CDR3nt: TGTGCCAGCAGTGAATCCGGCGGGTTGGGCGAGCAGTACTTC
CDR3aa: CASSESGGLGEQYF

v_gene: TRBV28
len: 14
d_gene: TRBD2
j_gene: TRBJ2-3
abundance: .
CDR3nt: TGTGCCAGCAGTTTACCTGGGGGGGCAGATACGCAGTATTTT
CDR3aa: CASSLPGGADTQYF

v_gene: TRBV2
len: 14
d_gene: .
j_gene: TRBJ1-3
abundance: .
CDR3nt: TGTGCCAGCATCCCGAGCGAATCTGGAAACACCATATATTTT
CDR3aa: CASIPSESGNTIYF

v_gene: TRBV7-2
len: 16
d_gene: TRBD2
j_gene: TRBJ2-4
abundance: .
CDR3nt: TGTGCCAGCAGCCCCCCACTAGCGCTAGCCAAAAACATTCAGTACTTC
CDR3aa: CASSPPLALAKNIQYF

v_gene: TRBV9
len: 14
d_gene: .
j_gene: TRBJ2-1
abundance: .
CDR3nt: TGTGCCAGCAGCGTAGGACAGCTATACAATGAGCAGTTCTTC
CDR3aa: CASSVGQLYNEQFF

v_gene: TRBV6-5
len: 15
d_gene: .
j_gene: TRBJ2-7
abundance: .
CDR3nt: TGTGCCAGCAGCCCCGTGGGTCAGGGTCAAGTCGAGCAGTACTTC
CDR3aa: CASSPVGQGQVEQYF

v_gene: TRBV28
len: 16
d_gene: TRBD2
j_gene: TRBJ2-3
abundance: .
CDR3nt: TGTGCCAGCATCACCTCCCGGGAGGGTGGGACAGATACGCAGTATTTT
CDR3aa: CASITSREGGTDTQYF

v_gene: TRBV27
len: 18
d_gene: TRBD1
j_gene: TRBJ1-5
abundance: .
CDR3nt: TGTGCCAGCCGATCTTCAATAGGGACAGCTGTTGCGAATCAGCCCCAGCATTTT
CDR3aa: CASRSSIGTAVANQPQHF

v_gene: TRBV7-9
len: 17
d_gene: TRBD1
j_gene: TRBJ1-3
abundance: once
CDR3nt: TGTGCCAGCAGCGGTACGAACAGGGGGCGGGCTGGAAACACCATATATTTT
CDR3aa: CASSGTNRGRAGNTIYF

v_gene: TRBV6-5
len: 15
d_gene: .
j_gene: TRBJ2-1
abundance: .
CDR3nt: TGTGCCAGCATCGAAACGCGAAGCTCCTACAATGAGCAGTTCTTC
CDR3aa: CASIETRSSYNEQFF

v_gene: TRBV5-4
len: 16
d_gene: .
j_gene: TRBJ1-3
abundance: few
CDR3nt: TGTGCCAGCAGCATTGGACAGCCCCGCTCTGGAAACACCATATATTTT
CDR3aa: CASSIGQPRSGNTIYF

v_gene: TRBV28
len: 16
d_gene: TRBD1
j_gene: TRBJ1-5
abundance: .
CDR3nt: TGTGCCAGCACCCGGGGGCAGGGGGCGTCAGGTCAGCCCCAGCATTTT
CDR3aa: CASTRGQGASGQPQHF

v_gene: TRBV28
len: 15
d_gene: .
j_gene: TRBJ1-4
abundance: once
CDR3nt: TGTGCCAGCAGTTTTCCCGGGGCAACTAATGAAAAACTGTTTTTT
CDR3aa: CASSFPGATNEKLFF

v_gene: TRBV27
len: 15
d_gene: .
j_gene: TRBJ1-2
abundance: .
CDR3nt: TGTGCCAGCAAATCTACAGGGTTCACTAACTATGGCTACACCTTC
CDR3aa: CASKSTGFTNYGYTF

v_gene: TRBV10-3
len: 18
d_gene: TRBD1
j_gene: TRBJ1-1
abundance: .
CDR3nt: TGTGCCATCAGATCGAAGGGACAGGGTTTTTCATTGACCACTGAAGCTTTCTTT
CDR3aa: CAIRSKGQGFSLTTEAFF

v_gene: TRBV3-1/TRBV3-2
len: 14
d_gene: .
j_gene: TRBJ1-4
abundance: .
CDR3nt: TGTGCCAGCAGCCAAGGTCAGGGTAGAGAAAAACTGTTTTTT
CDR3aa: CASSQGQGREKLFF

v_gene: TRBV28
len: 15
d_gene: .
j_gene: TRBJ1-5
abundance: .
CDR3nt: TGTGCCAGCAGCCGATCAGCCCGGGGCAATCAGCCCCAGCATTTT
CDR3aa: CASSRSARGNQPQHF

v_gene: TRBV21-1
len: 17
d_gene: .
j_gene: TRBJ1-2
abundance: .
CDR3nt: TGTGCCAGCAGCGAGCCAATATTCAGGGGGAAGGACTATGGCTACACCTTC
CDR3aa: CASSEPIFRGKDYGYTF

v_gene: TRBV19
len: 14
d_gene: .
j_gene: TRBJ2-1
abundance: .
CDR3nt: TGTGCCAGTAGTATAGGTACAGGATACAATGAGCAGTTCTTC
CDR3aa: CASSIGTGYNEQFF

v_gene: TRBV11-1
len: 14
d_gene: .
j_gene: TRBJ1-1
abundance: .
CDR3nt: TGTGCCAGCAGCCCGCCGCAGGGGAGGGCTGAAGCTTTCTTT
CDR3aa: CASSPPQGRAEAFF

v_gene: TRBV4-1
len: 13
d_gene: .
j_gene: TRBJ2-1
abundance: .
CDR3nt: TGCGCCAGCAGCCAAGGACACTCAAATGAGCAGTTCTTC
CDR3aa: CASSQGHSNEQFF

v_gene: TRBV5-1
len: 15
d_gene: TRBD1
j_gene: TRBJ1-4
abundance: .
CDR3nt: TGCGCCAGCAGCTTGGAAGGGACAGGACGGGAAAAACTGTTTTTT
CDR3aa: CASSLEGTGREKLFF

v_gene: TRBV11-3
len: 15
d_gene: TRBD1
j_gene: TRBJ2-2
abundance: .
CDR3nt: TGTGCCAGCAGTCCTAACAGGGGTAACACCGGGGAGCTGTTTTTT
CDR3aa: CASSPNRGNTGELFF

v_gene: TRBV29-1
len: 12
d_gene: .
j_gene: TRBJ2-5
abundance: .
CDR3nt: TGCAGCGTTGATGTTCAGCAAGAGACCCAGTACTTC
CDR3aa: CSVDVQQETQYF

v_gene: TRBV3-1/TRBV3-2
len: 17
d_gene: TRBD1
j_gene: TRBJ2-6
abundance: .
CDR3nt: TGTGCCAGCAGCCACCTCAGGGGGAACTCTGGGGCCAACGTCCTGACTTTC
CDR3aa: CASSHLRGNSGANVLTF

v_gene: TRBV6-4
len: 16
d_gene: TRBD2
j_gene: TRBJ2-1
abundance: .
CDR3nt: TGTGCCAGCAGTAAAACTACTAGCGCGTCCAACAATGAGCAGTTCTTC
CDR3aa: CASSKTTSASNNEQFF

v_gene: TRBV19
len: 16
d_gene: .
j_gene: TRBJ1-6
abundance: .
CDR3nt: TGTGCCAGTAGTATGATTCCGGGTTCGGGGAATTCACCCCTCCACTTT
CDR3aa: CASSMIPGSGNSPLHF

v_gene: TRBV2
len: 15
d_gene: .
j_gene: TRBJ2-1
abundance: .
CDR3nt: TGTGCCAGCAGTGTTGCGGGCGGGGCAGTCCGTGAGCAGTTCTTC
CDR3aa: CASSVAGGAVREQFF

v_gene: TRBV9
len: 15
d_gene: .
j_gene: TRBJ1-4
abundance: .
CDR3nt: TGTGCCAGTTCCCCCAGGGGCTCAACTAATGAAAAACTGTTTTTT
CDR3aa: CASSPRGSTNEKLFF

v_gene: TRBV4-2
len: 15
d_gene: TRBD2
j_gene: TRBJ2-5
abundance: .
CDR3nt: TGTGCCAGCAGCCAATCCCGACTAGCTGAAGAGACCCAGTACTTC
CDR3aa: CASSQSRLAEETQYF

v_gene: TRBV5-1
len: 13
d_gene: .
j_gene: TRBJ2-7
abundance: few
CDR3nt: TGCCCCCCCCACGACGGGGGTGTCGACGAGCAGTACTTC
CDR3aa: CPPHDGGVDEQYF

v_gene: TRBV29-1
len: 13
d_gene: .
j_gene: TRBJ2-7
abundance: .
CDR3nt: TGCAGCGTTGAAGCCCAAGACAAGTACGAGCAGTACTTC
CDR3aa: CSVEAQDKYEQYF

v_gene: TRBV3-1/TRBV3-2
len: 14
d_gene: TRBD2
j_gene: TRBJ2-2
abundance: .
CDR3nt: TGTGCCAGCAGACGGGAGGGGGATGGCGGGGAGCTGTTTTTT
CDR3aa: CASRREGDGGELFF

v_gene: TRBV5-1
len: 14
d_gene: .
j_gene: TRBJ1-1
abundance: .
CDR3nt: TGCGCCAGCAGCTGGAGGGGCGAAAACACTGAAGCTTTCTTT
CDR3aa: CASSWRGENTEAFF

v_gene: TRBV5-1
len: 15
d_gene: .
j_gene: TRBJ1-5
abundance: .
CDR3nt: TGCGCCAGCAGCTTGGAAGGGGACAACAATCAGCCCCAGCATTTT
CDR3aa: CASSLEGDNNQPQHF

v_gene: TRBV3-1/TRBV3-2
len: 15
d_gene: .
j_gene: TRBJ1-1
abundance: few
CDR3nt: TGTGCCAGCAGTTTTGCTTCGGCGGGGAACACTGAAGCTTTCTTT
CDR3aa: CASSFASAGNTEAFF